The T cell receptor beta chain described here comes from a study of T cells in Graves' hyperthyroidism and ophthalmopathy. Study results and caveats: Progression to ophthalmopathy was predicted a median of roughly 6.8 months early.

This clonotype was picked up one time. Its specificity is unknown. TCR beta CDR3 regions were amplified from RNA transcripts. First-round RT-PCR of the TCR CDR3 relied on the HTBI primer set. TCRdb called the multiplex PCR reads again in MiXCR, with one record for every CDR3 protein. The profile covers 480,000 or so distinct CDR3 sequences, with 46% appearing a single time and 44% taken by the ten largest. The receptor was isolated from an adult woman with Graves' disease, either hyperthyroidism or ophthalmopathy (not recorded which). Material: peripheral blood or thyroid tissue (not recorded which).

The CDR3 coding sequence is TGCAGTGCATCAACCGGGACCGCGAACACCGGGGACGATGGCTACACCTTC. It yields the protein CSASTGTANTGDDGYTF. The rearrangement uses TRBV20-1 and TRBJ1-2; a weak D match, TRBD1 (5 bases). Germline V gene sequence: CDR1 DFQATT, CDR2 SNEGSKA (reference sequence). Trimming pared 6 bases from V and 6 bases from J, leaving 29 bases between. The length of the CDR3 is 17 residues.